Sequencing of this TCR beta chain was carried out in a study of blood T cell repertoires in COVID-19. Study as a whole: There were acute and convalescent COVID-19 samples, and they came from the United States, Italy and Spain.

The assay was immunoSEQ multiplex PCR, and TCRdb's table has in-frame clones only and misses some. This sample carries approximately 230,000 clones, 88% of them seen once, and the ten largest clones take roughly 6.7%. The ends were cut back, 4 bases at V and 0 bases at J, with 13 bases in the middle. There are 16 residues in the CDR3. Germline-derived CDR1 and CDR2 are SGHNT and YYREEE (reference sequence). This TCR derives from a woman aged 25 to 39 with COVID-19, enrolled during active disease. Sequenced input: peripheral blood. The genes are TRBV5-4 and TRBJ2-2; D is perhaps TRBD2 (6 bases). The CDR3 region is CASSPLGTSNTGELFF. CDR3 sequence (DNA): TGTGCCAGCAGCCCCCTAGGGACTTCGAACACCGGGGAGCTGTTTTTT.